This T cell receptor (beta chain) was observed in a study of blood T cell repertoires in COVID-19. At the level of the study: Italy, Spain and the United States were the sources of the convalescent and acute COVID-19 samples. PBMCs, B-cell-depleted T cells, or T cells provided the cDNA or gDNA that made up the material.

Assay used: immunoSEQ multiplex PCR; TCRdb lists only in-frame clones, some missing. The sample gives 150,000 or so clones, about nine tenths of which show up once; more than 2% is in the top ten. Germline V gives CDR1 SGHNT, CDR2 YYREEE (reference sequence). The CDR3 consists of 16 residues. Trimming shortened V by 0 bases and J by 4 bases, and 14 bases separated the two germline ends. This sequence was found in a man between 18 and 29 years old with acute or convalescent COVID-19. Material for sequencing was peripheral blood. V gene TRBV5-4 combines with J gene TRBJ2-1, with D possibly TRBD1 on 5 matching bases. The CDR3: CASSLGGPRDYNEQFF. The DNA for the CDR3 is TGTGCCAGCAGCTTGGGGGGCCCTAGGGATTACAATGAGCAGTTCTTC.